The subject of this entry is one TCR beta chain. Its cognate antigen is unknown. The data were obtained in a study of pediatric ulcerative colitis. Clones were sequenced by immunoSEQ multiplex PCR, and TCRdb holds only the in-frame ones, with some missing. The sample includes about 9,500 clones, 88% seen only once; the top ten take 7%. Germline assignment: CDR1 SGHRS and CDR2 YFSETQ. V lost 5 bases to trimming and J lost 1 base, with 13 bases between them. The CDR3 sequence is 15 residues long. Study observations and caveats: In rectum, acute severe colitis had expanded clones and less diversity.

The gene calls are TRBV5-1 and TRBJ2-4; possibly TRBD1 for D (5 bases). Sequenced sample: blood. The clonotype originates from a girl aged 5-17 years with moderate ulcerative colitis. The CDR3 loop is CASRVTGVAKNIQYF. The CDR3 region has the DNA TGCGCCAGCAGGGTAACAGGCGTCGCCAAAAACATTCAGTACTTC.